The sequence of this TCR beta chain was determined in a study of OX40 agonist ivuxolimab in advanced cancers. As for the study in general: Earlier anti-PD-1, anti-PD-L1 or anti-CTLA-4 therapy was permitted; around 40% had received some. Study results and caveats: The work left the antigen specificity of expanded peripheral T cells undetermined. In the 0.1 to 3.0 mg/kg range, CD4+ and CD8+ blood T cells had expanded clonally by week 6.

The germline CDR1 and CDR2 sequences are SEHNR and FQNEAQ (reference sequence). CDR3 length: 17 amino acids. V lost 6 bases and J 2 bases, leaving 22 bases between the germline ends. As concerns this clone: The target antigen is unknown.

Generated by immunoSEQ multiplex PCR, the TCRdb table keeps only in-frame clones and is missing some. The sample lists about 93,000 clones, 85% to 95% occurring once. Sequenced here: CD4+ or CD8+ T cells sorted from blood, sampled in a trial of the OX40 agonist ivuxolimab. This TCR was sampled from an adult with an advanced solid tumor such as melanoma, head and neck, liver or kidney cancer. The J gene is TRBJ1-2, the V gene TRBV7-9; TRBD1 might be the D (6 bases). The CDR3 DNA follows: TGTGCCAGCAGTAGGATAGGGGGTGGACAGAAGAACTATGGCTACACCTTC. This encodes CASSRIGGGQKNYGYTF.